This T cell receptor (beta chain) was profiled in a study of CD8+ T cells in alopecia areata. On the study more broadly: Each of the treated patients was given oral tofacitinib, 5 to 10 mg twice daily, for moderate-to-severe alopecia areata. Disease severity was quantified as SALT score of affected scalp area. Study-wide findings and caveats: The study found higher clonality in lesional than normal scalp, especially in alopecia totalis/universalis.

Treatment of the sample: oral pan-JAK inhibitor, 5-10 mg twice daily. The CDR3 loop spans 15 amino acids. About this clone itself: Antigen specificity is unknown.

Sequencing used cDNA as its template, made by extracting RNA and reverse transcribing it. Using immunoSEQ multiplex PCR, the repertoire was profiled, and TCRdb retains in-frame clones only, with some absent. The sample lists around 100,000 clones, 86% seen once, with approximately 10% in the top ten. The rearrangement links TRBV23-1 to TRBJ2-5; 7 bases are a match to TRBD1. The J call is in doubt because the DNA end fits TRBJ2-7 better. TRBV23-1 qualifies as an ORF whose function is uncertain. The clonotype was recovered from a human donor with alopecia areata. The source was CD8+ T cells sorted from blood, collected at approximately week 30, from a patient treated with tofacitinib. The CDR3 nucleotides are TGCGCCAGCAGTCTCCGGAACAGGGGCAGGTACGAGCAGTACTTC. Translation gives CASSLRNRGRYEQYF.